The rows below give T cell receptor beta chains drawn from one sample of a study of graft-versus-host responses after intestinal transplantation. Profiled with immunoSEQ multiplex PCR; TCRdb holds only in-frame clones, not every one. The sample shows some 6,700 clones, around 91% of them seen only once. The material was PBMCs, obtained roughly 80 days after transplant. The source of these receptors is a human patient who received an intestinal transplant, so some T cells may come from the graft donor. CDR3s include the opening cysteine and the closing phenylalanine or tryptophan. D genes are given only for firm matches. Clone size is shown for a subset of rows, as once, few, many or a class of expanded clone.

>TRBV7-8|TRBJ2-4|TRBD2|NA
CASSDGLAGDEYF
TGTGCCAGCAGCGATGGACTAGCGGGTGATGAATACTTC
>TRBV27|TRBJ2-7|NA|NA
CASKGTTSYEQYF
TGTGCCAGCAAGGGGACCACCTCCTACGAGCAGTACTTC
>TRBV27|TRBJ2-5|NA|NA
CASSPDQETQYF
TGTGCCAGCAGTCCGGACCAAGAGACCCAGTACTTC
>TRBV7-6|TRBJ2-5|TRBD1|NA
CASSLLPGGETQYF
TGTGCCAGCAGCTTACTTCCAGGGGGAGAGACCCAGTACTTC
>TRBV6-1|TRBJ2-1|NA|NA
CASSEALEGHNGQFF
TGTGCCAGCAGTGAAGCGCTGGAAGGCCACAATGGGCAGTTCTTC
>TRBV5-6|TRBJ1-2|NA|NA
CASSPGRVSNYGYTF
TGTGCCAGCAGCCCCGGGAGGGTTAGTAACTATGGCTACACCTTC
>TRBV9|TRBJ2-5|NA|NA
CASSPDSRRPQETQYF
TGTGCCAGCAGCCCGGACAGCCGTAGACCGCAAGAGACCCAGTACTTC
>TRBV4-2|TRBJ2-7|NA|NA
CASSQEMSGQVYEQYF
TGTGCCAGCAGCCAAGAGATGAGCGGCCAAGTTTACGAGCAGTACTTC
>TRBV23-1|TRBJ2-7|NA|NA
CASSPLGPLAASYEQYF
TGCGCCAGCAGTCCCCTTGGCCCTCTCGCGGCCTCCTACGAGCAGTACTTC
>TRBV5-1|TRBJ1-1|NA|once
CASSLEVGASEAFF
TGCGCCAGCAGCTTGGAAGTAGGGGCATCTGAAGCTTTCTTT
>TRBV28|TRBJ1-5|NA|NA
CASSLQGQPQHF
TGTGCCAGCAGTTTACAAGGACAGCCCCAGCATTTT
>TRBV19|TRBJ2-7|NA|NA
CASSISRQNEQYF
TGTGCCAGTAGTATTTCGCGACAGAACGAGCAGTACTTC
>TRBV4-1|TRBJ1-5|NA|NA
CASSQGVEGNQPQHF
TGCGCCAGCAGCCAAGGGGTGGAAGGCAATCAGCCCCAGCATTTT
>TRBV6-5|TRBJ2-1|NA|NA
CASSYSLTGYNEQFF
TGTGCCAGCAGTTACTCCCTGACAGGTTACAATGAGCAGTTCTTC
>TRBV2|TRBJ1-5|NA|NA
CASSGGTGSNQPQHF
TGTGCCAGCAGTGGAGGCACGGGAAGCAATCAGCCCCAGCATTTT
>TRBV4-3|TRBJ2-1|NA|NA
CASSQEGDSYNEQFF
TGCGCCAGCAGCCAGGAAGGGGACTCCTACAATGAGCAGTTCTTC
>TRBV7-4|TRBJ2-7|NA|NA
CASSLRATYEQYF
TGTGCCAGCAGCTTAAGGGCAACCTACGAGCAGTACTTC
>TRBV7-6|TRBJ2-2|TRBD1|NA
CASSLSTGTGKVGGELFF
TGTGCCAGCAGCTTGTCTACAGGGACAGGGAAGGTTGGCGGGGAGCTGTTTTTT
>TRBV6-4|TRBJ1-1|NA|NA
CASSDREDTEAFF
TGTGCCAGCAGTGACAGGGAGGACACTGAAGCTTTCTTT
>TRBV29-1|TRBJ1-2|NA|once
CSVDGDYGYTF
TGCAGCGTTGACGGGGACTATGGCTACACCTTC
>TRBV6-6|TRBJ2-1|NA|few
CASSYSRTYNEQFF
TGTGCCAGCAGTTACTCCAGGACCTACAATGAGCAGTTCTTC
>TRBV6-1|TRBJ1-1|NA|NA
CASSEIQGLSAEAFF
TGTGCCAGCAGTGAGATACAGGGTCTATCCGCTGAAGCTTTCTTT
>TRBV5-4|TRBJ2-3|NA|NA
CASSSTGVYTDTQYF
TGTGCCAGCAGCTCCACCGGGGTGTACACAGATACGCAGTATTTT
>TRBV9|TRBJ2-2|NA|NA
CASSVDPFTGELFF
TGTGCCAGCAGCGTAGACCCCTTCACCGGGGAGCTGTTTTTT
>TRBV5-1|TRBJ1-1|TRBD1|NA
CASSPGTGRVNTEAFF
TGCGCCAGCAGCCCAGGGACAGGGCGGGTGAACACTGAAGCTTTCTTT
>TRBV27|TRBJ1-2|TRBD1|NA
CASRRTGTDYGYTF
TGTGCCAGCAGACGAACCGGGACAGACTATGGCTACACCTTC
>TRBV19|TRBJ1-5|NA|NA
CASSPSGGNQPQHF
TGTGCCAGTAGTCCCTCGGGGGGCAATCAGCCCCAGCATTTT
>TRBV19|TRBJ1-1|NA|NA
CASSIGGGHLLQGAEAFF
TGTGCCAGTAGTATCGGGGGTGGACACCTCCTTCAAGGGGCTGAAGCTTTCTTT
>TRBV5-5|TRBJ2-1|TRBD2|NA
CASSLKASGRAVTVGDEQFF
TGTGCCAGCAGCTTGAAGGCTAGCGGGAGGGCCGTAACAGTCGGCGATGAGCAGTTCTTC
>TRBV19|TRBJ1-5|NA|NA
CASSSSAGGVYSNQPQHF
TGTGCCAGTAGTTCTTCGGCCGGAGGGGTATATAGCAATCAGCCCCAGCATTTT
>TRBV4-3|TRBJ2-1|NA|NA
CASRGWWRDFNEQFF
TGCGCCAGCAGGGGGTGGTGGAGGGACTTCAATGAGCAGTTCTTC
>TRBV5-1|TRBJ2-3|NA|NA
CASSLAVVQPDTQYF
TGCGCCAGCAGCTTGGCCGTCGTTCAGCCAGATACGCAGTATTTT
>TRBV27|TRBJ2-1|NA|NA
CASTPGLSSYNEQFF
TGTGCCAGCACTCCGGGGCTGAGCTCCTACAATGAGCAGTTCTTC
>TRBV27|TRBJ2-1|NA|NA
CASRGGRSYNEQFF
TGTGCCAGCAGGGGTGGCCGCTCCTACAATGAGCAGTTCTTC
>TRBV25-1|TRBJ2-7|NA|once
CASSESGRDYEQYF
TGTGCCAGCAGTGAATCCGGCAGGGACTACGAGCAGTACTTC
>TRBV15|TRBJ1-3|NA|NA
CATSRAGDGGNTIYF
TGTGCCACCAGCAGAGCCGGGGACGGGGGAAACACCATATATTTT
>TRBV6-1|TRBJ1-4|TRBD1|NA
CASSEPEGISTGVGEKLFF
TGTGCCAGCAGTGAACCTGAAGGCATATCGACAGGGGTCGGCGAAAAACTGTTTTTT
>TRBV6-5|TRBJ1-4|NA|NA
CASSERGFSEKLFF
TGTGCCAGCAGCGAGAGAGGTTTCAGTGAAAAACTGTTTTTT
>TRBV6-1|TRBJ1-1|NA|NA
CASSEIENTEAFF
TGTGCCAGCAGTGAAATTGAGAACACTGAAGCTTTCTTT
>TRBV10-1|TRBJ2-1|NA|NA
CASSDGTYGHDEQFF
TGCGCCAGCTCCGACGGGACTTACGGTCACGATGAGCAGTTCTTC
>TRBV28|TRBJ2-1|NA|NA
CASSFASVQFF
TGTGCCAGCAGTTTCGCCAGCGTTCAGTTCTTC
>TRBV28|TRBJ2-5|NA|NA
CASSLLGDGQTQYF
TGTGCCAGCAGTTTATTGGGGGATGGGCAGACCCAGTACTTC